The 13 T cell receptor beta chains in this list originate from one sample, sequenced in a study of blood T cell repertoires in COVID-19. The method was immunoSEQ multiplex PCR; TCRdb's version includes in-frame clones alone and lacks a portion of them. In the table there are about 180,000 clones, roughly 86% of which are singletons. The sequenced sample consisted of peripheral blood. The source is a woman between 45 and 60 years old with acute or convalescent COVID-19.

Concerning this clone itself: Other DNA sequences in this specimen translate into the identical CDR3. The chain has TRBV5-4 and TRBJ1-2, with 8 bases fitting TRBD1. The CDR3 is 14 residues long. The V gene's germline CDR1 is SGHNT and CDR2 YYREEE (reference sequence). Losses at the gene ends were 4 bases for V and 4 bases for J; bases not matched to a gene: 6. For the CDR3, the DNA is TGTGCCAGCAGCCCCGGACAGGGAGGCTATGGCTACACCTTC. It specifies CASSPGQGGYGYTF.

CDR3 DNA: TGCGCCAGCAGAGAGTCGGCAGATACGCAGTATTTT. This translates into CASRESADTQYF. The J gene is TRBJ2-3, the V gene TRBV5-1, with D unresolved. The CDR3 extends over 12 amino acids. From germline, CDR1 is SGHRS and CDR2 YFSETQ. The V and J ends lost 5 bases and 4 bases respectively, with 8 bases between them.

The J gene is TRBJ2-1, the V gene TRBV7-3; 8 nucleotides line up with TRBD1. The CDR3 has 16 residues. The V segment lost 5 bases and the J segment 0 bases; nucleotides outside the gene matches: 6. The germline V gene encodes CDR1 SGHTA and CDR2 FQGTGA. The CDR3 bases are TGTGCCAGCAGCCCTCAGGGGGCCAGCTCCTACAATGAGCAGTTCTTC. Translated: CASSPQGASSYNEQFF. The variable domain in full, completed from reference TRBV7-3 and TRBJ2-1, reads GAGVSQTPSNKVTEKGKYVELRCDPISGHTALYWYRQSLGQGPEFLIYFQGTGAADDSGLPNDRFFAVRPEGSVSTLKIQRTERGDSAVYLCASSPQGASSYNEQFFGPGTRLTVL.

This clone showed up just a few times. The V call is TRBV11-2, the J call TRBJ2-1; 14 bases are shared with TRBD2. This CDR3 region has 14 residues. V gave up 4 bases and J gave up 9 bases; unmatched junction bases: 2. CDR1 and CDR2 from the germline V gene are SGHAT and FQNNGV. The CDR3 DNA is TGTGCCAGCAGCTCAGGACTAGCGGGAGGTGAGCAGTTCTTC. It is translated as CASSSGLAGGEQFF.

The rearrangement links TRBV18 to TRBJ1-1, with 10 bases matching TRBD1. V shed 3 bases and J 7 bases; nucleotides not matched to a gene: 5. This CDR3 spans 14 amino acids. CDR1 KGHSH and CDR2 LQKENI come from the germline V gene. This chain's CDR3 is CASSPRGQGIEAFF. The CDR3 DNA follows: TGTGCCAGCTCACCCCGGGGACAGGGGATTGAAGCTTTCTTT.

The chain uses TRBV28 and TRBJ2-7; TRBD2 matches 10 bases. The germline gives CDR1 MDHEN, CDR2 SYDVKM. This CDR3 region has 15 residues. Trimming at V came to 6 bases and at J to 3 bases, leaving 8 bases not matched to a gene. In nucleotides, the CDR3 is TGTGCCAGCAGCCTAGCGGGAGCTAAGAGCTACGAGCAGTACTTC. It translates to CASSLAGAKSYEQYF.

This chain connects TRBV14 to TRBJ2-3; the match to TRBD2 covers 9 bases. The germline gives CDR1 SGHDN, CDR2 FVKESK. The junction had 6 bases not matched to a gene; V was cut back by 1 base and J by 10 bases. The length of the CDR3 is 14 residues. The CDR3 coding sequence is TGTGCCAGCAGCCAAGTTTCTAGCGGGGAGTCGCAGTATTTT. It translates to CASSQVSSGESQYF.

The chain joins TRBV19 to TRBJ2-5; D is possibly TRBD2 (6 bases). V was pared by 7 bases and J by 4 bases, with 16 bases between. The CDR3 loop spans 14 amino acids. The V gene's germline CDR1 is LNHDA and CDR2 SQIVND (reference sequence). CDR3 amino acids: CASTPTSSVETQYF. In nucleotides, the CDR3 is TGTGCCAGTACCCCGACTAGTTCTGTAGAGACCCAGTACTTC.

V usage is TRBV25-1 and J usage is TRBJ2-5; D possibly corresponds to TRBD1 (6 bases). V lost 5 bases, J lost 5 bases, and 18 bases lay in between. The V gene's germline CDR1 is MGHDK and CDR2 SYGVNS. The CDR3 length is 15 residues. In DNA form, the CDR3 reads TGTGCCAGCAGTCAGCTCCGCGGACAGAGGGAGACCCAGTACTTC. This codes for CASSQLRGQRETQYF. The variable domain in full, with the rest retrieved from reference TRBV25-1 and TRBJ2-5, is EADIYQTPRYLVIGTGKKITLECSQTMGHDKMYWYQQDPGMELHLIHYSYGVNSTEKGDLSSESTVSRIRTEHFPLTLESARPSHTSQYLCASSQLRGQRETQYFGPGTRLLVL.

V usage is TRBV7-3 and J usage is TRBJ2-7; TRBD2 is a possible D gene (5 bases). The CDR3 sequence is 13 residues long. CDR1 is SGHTA, CDR2 FQGTGA, per germline. V lost 4 bases and J lost 7, with 14 bases in between. In DNA, the CDR3 is TGTGCCAGCAGCTCGGGGTCAGGTCGGGAGCAGTACTTC. Its translation is CASSSGSGREQYF. Together with reference TRBV7-3 and TRBJ2-7, the CDR3 gives the full variable domain: GAGVSQTPSNKVTEKGKYVELRCDPISGHTALYWYRQSLGQGPEFLIYFQGTGAADDSGLPNDRFFAVRPEGSVSTLKIQRTERGDSAVYLCASSSGSGREQYFGPGTRLTVT.

The chain links TRBV5-1 to TRBJ2-3; 10 bases agree with TRBD2. Germline lookup yields CDR1 SGHRS and CDR2 YFSETQ. The CDR3 consists of 17 residues. V dropped 0 bases and J dropped 0; count of bases not matched to a gene: 4. The CDR3 reads CASSLVAGGTSTDTQYF. In DNA form, the CDR3 reads TGCGCCAGCAGCTTGGTAGCGGGGGGAACTAGCACAGATACGCAGTATTTT.

The genes are TRBV11-2 and TRBJ2-1; 8 bases line up with TRBD2. Losses at the gene ends were 3 bases for V and 1 base for J; bases not matched to a gene: 11. There are 18 residues in the CDR3. Looked up from germline, CDR1 is SGHAT and CDR2 is FQNNGV. The CDR3 DNA reads TGTGCCAGCAGCTTCCCGGGCGGGGGGCGAATTTCCTACAATGAGCAGTTCTTC. Translated: CASSFPGGGRISYNEQFF.

This clone was observed a single time. This chain uses TRBV2 with TRBJ1-1, with D possibly being TRBD1 (6 bases). Germline CDR1 SNHLY, CDR2 FYNNEI. The V end was cut by 6 bases, the J end by 5 bases, with 10 bases between. This CDR3 is built from 12 residues. The CDR3 reads CASRLGGTEAFF. The CDR3 DNA sequence: TGTGCCAGCAGATTAGGGGGTACTGAAGCTTTCTTT.